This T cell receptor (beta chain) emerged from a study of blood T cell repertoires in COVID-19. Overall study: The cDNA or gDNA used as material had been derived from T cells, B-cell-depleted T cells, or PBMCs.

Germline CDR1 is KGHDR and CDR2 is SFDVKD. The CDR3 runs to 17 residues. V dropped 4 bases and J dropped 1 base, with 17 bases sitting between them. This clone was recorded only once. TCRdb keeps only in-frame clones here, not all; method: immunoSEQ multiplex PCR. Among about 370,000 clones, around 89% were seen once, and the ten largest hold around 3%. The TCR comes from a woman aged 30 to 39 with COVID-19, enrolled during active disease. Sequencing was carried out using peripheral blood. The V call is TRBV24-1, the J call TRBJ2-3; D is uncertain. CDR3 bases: TGTGCCACCAGTGACTCGGTTTGGTCTGAGGGCACAGATACGCAGTATTTT. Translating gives CATSDSVWSEGTDTQYF.